This T cell receptor (beta chain) was identified in a study of T-cell memory formation after mild COVID-19. Study-level findings and limits: The study found contracting CD4+ clones mainly in CM and EM and contracting CD8+ clones in EMRA. Contracting clones from day 15 to 85 had balanced CD4/CD8; later expanders favoured CD4+. Pre-infection memory already had some responding clones, implying cross-reactive memory joined.

This clonotype was counted ten times or more. Its antigen is unknown. TCR alpha and TCR beta cDNA libraries with sample barcodes and UMIs came from 5'RACE using constant-segment primers. TCRdb re-called the 5' RACE reads through MiXCR, storing one row per CDR3 protein. This table holds over 11,000 distinct CDR3 sequences, about 20% found once. CDR1 and CDR2 (germline): DFQATT, SNEGSKA (reference sequence). V was trimmed by 5 bases and J by 0 bases, leaving 5 bases between them. This CDR3 region has 12 residues. The source is an adult woman who had mild COVID-19 (a few samples of this study predate the infection). Cell type and time point are not known. This chain joins TRBV20-1 and TRBJ2-1, with no clear D. Sequenced sample: PBMCs or a T cell subset sorted from them (not recorded which). The CDR3 spells CSASVSYNEQFF. For the CDR3, the DNA is TGCAGTGCTTCGGTCTCCTACAATGAGCAGTTCTTC.